These 3 T cell receptor beta chains share one sample of origin, sequenced in a study of tumor-infiltrating lymphocytes in primary liver carcinoma. Germline DNA was extracted alongside blood RNA, which was obtained from unsorted whole blood. Making TCR beta cDNA involved 400 to 600 ng total RNA and a constant-region primer. Libraries of TCR beta came from three nested multiplex PCR rounds with slightly modified ARM-PCR. Use of TRBV1-TRBV30 forward primers with a C-beta reverse primer characterized the first two PCR rounds, which lasted around 9 cycles each. TCRdb independently ran MiXCR on the multiplex PCR reads; one entry per CDR3 protein. The data contain about 320,000 distinct CDR3 sequences, approximately 65% of them seen just once; the ten biggest clones take up approximately 9%. Material for sequencing was peripheral blood. The receptors here all came from a man between 40 and 49 years old with primary liver carcinoma and hepatitis B virus infection.

Comment on this clonotype: One end of the junction fails to match germline, which may point to a read error. This rearrangement joins TRBV4-1 to TRBJ2-5; maybe TRBD1 (6 bases). Germline V lookup: CDR1 MGHRA, CDR2 YSYEKL. CDR3 size: 14 residues. The CDR3 here is CASSQGTAQDTRYF. As DNA, the CDR3 is TGCGCCAGCAGCCAAGGGACAGCCCAAGATACCCGGTACTTC.

Comment on this clonotype: A read error may explain this, as a much larger clone is one base away. The CDR3 carries no conserved terminal phenylalanine or tryptophan, so it likely arises from a read error. The V and J genes are TRBV6-6 and TRBJ1-1; perhaps TRBD1 as D (5 bases). Germline loops: CDR1 MNHNY, CDR2 SVGAGI (reference sequence). This CDR3 has 12 amino acids. V was pared by 6 bases and J by 4 bases, with 9 bases between. CDR3 amino acids: CASRWDPTEAFY. DNA for the CDR3: TGTGCCAGCAGATGGGACCCCACTGAAGCTTTCTAT.

This clonotype appeared many times. The chain has TRBV6-1 and TRBJ2-7, with 13 nucleotides matching TRBD2. The CDR3 runs to 13 residues. The germline gives CDR1 MNHNS, CDR2 SASEGT. V lost 3 bases, J lost 12 bases, and 5 bases stayed unmatched. CDR3 amino acids: CASSEGTSGKRYF. CDR3 bases: TGTGCCAGCAGTGAGGGGACTAGCGGGAAGAGGTACTTC.